The T cell receptor (beta chain) described here comes from a study of tissue T cells after allogeneic stem cell transplantation. Overall study findings and caveats: The patient cohort was small and clinically heterogeneous, with limited sampling depth.

This clone was seen more than once but under ten times. Its target is not known. Germline and genes here are mouse. Sequencing ends 1 residue short of the CDR3 end; the germline J gene provides the rest. Survey-depth TCRbeta CDR3 sequencing reported V/J genes and productive frequencies. Profiling relied on immunoSEQ multiplex PCR, and the TCRdb table lists in-frame clones only, not all of them. This table holds tens of thousands of clones, approximately 73% found once. The CDR3 runs to 14 residues. CDR1 NNHDY and CDR2 SYVADS come from the germline V gene. The junction had 8 bases not matched to a gene; V was cut back by 4 bases and J by 4 bases.

The clonotype originates from a pool of C57BL/6 mice in good health. The genes are TRBV13-3 and TRBJ2-7, with TRBD1 matching 7 bases. Sequencing used sorted cells pooled from one or two spleens. CDR3 DNA (partial): TGTGCCAGCAGTAACTCCCGGGACAGATATGAACAGTAC. Its protein product is CASSNSRDRYEQY. The entire CDR3 protein is CASSNSRDRYEQYF.